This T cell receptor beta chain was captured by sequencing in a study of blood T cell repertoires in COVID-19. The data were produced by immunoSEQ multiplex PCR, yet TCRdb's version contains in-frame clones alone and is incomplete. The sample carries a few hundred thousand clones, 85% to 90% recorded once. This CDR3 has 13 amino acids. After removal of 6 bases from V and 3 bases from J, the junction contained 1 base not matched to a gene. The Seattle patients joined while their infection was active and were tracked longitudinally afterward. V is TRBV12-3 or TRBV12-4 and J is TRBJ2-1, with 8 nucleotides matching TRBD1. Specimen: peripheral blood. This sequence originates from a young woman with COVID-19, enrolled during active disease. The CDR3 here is CASRDRVYNEQFF. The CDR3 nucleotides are TGTGCCAGCAGGGACAGGGTCTACAATGAGCAGTTCTTC.